This T cell receptor beta chain was identified during a study of T-cell reconstitution after alpha-beta-depleted transplantation in children. The table lists this clonotype with a few counts. V was clipped by 5 bases and J by 9 bases, with 16 bases between them. Per the germline V gene, CDR1 is SGHAT and CDR2 is FQDESV (reference sequence). This CDR3 has 14 amino acids. Researchers prepared the TCRbeta library using unique molecular identifiers, the study reports. TCRdb redid the calling of the PCR reads with MiXCR, one entry per CDR3 protein. This table has 440,000 or so distinct CDR3 sequences, roughly a tenth appearing once.

Sequences were derived from PBMCs from the stem cell graft donor, sampled from the stem cell graft. This clonotype was sampled from a human donor who donated a stem cell graft to a child with acute myeloid leukemia. The chain carries TRBV11-1 and TRBJ2-2; D possibly corresponds to TRBD2 (7 bases). CDR3 sequence reads: CASSPGGGLRELFF. The DNA for the CDR3 is TGTGCCAGCAGCCCCGGCGGGGGCTTAAGGGAGCTGTTTTTT.